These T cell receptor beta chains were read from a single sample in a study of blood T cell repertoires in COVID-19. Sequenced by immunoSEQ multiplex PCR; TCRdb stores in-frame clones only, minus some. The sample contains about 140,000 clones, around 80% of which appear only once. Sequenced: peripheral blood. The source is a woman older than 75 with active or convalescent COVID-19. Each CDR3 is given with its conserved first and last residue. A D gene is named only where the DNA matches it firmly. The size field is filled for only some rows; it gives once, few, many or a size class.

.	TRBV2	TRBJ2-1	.	CASHEPFETYNEQFF	TGTGCCAGCCATGAACCTTTCGAGACCTACAATGAGCAGTTCTTC
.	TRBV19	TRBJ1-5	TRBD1	CASIQRNRGESNQPQHF	TGTGCCAGTATCCAACGAAACAGGGGTGAGAGCAATCAGCCCCAGCATTTT
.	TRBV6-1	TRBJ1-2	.	CASSSADSVGYTF	TGTGCCAGCAGTTCCGCAGACTCGGTTGGCTACACCTTC
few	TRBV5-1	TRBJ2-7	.	CASSLALTGYEQYF	TGCGCCAGCAGCTTGGCCCTGACGGGCTACGAGCAGTACTTC
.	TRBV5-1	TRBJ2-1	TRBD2	CASSLQRGGDNEQFF	TGCGCCAGCAGCTTACAGCGGGGGGGCGACAATGAGCAGTTCTTC
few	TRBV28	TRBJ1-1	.	CASSSRMNTEAFF	TGTGCCAGCAGTTCTAGAATGAACACTGAAGCTTTCTTT
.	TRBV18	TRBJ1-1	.	CASSPPRTVKNTEAFF	TGTGCCAGCTCACCACCCCGGACAGTAAAGAACACTGAAGCTTTCTTT
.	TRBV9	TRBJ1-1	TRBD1	CASSVEGQGLDTEAFF	TGTGCCAGCAGCGTAGAGGGACAGGGATTGGACACTGAAGCTTTCTTT
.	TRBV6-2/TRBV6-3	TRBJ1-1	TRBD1	CASSQRQGGNTEAFF	TGTGCCAGCAGTCAAAGACAGGGAGGGAACACTGAAGCTTTCTTT
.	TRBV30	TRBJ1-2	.	CAWYRRLSQDYGYTF	TGTGCCTGGTACCGTAGGCTTTCCCAGGACTATGGCTACACCTTC
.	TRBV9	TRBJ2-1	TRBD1	CASSSRTGMNEEQFF	TGTGCCAGCAGCTCTAGGACAGGAATGAATGAAGAGCAGTTCTTC
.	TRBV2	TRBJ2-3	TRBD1	CANQQGPGTDTQYF	TGTGCCAACCAACAGGGGCCCGGCACAGATACGCAGTATTTT
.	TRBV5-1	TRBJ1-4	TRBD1	CASSPGQGRNNEKLFF	TGCGCCAGCAGCCCCGGACAGGGGAGAAATAATGAAAAACTGTTTTTT
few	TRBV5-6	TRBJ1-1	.	CASSFTTGGAGTEAFF	TGTGCCAGCAGCTTTACAACCGGCGGAGCGGGCACTGAAGCTTTCTTT
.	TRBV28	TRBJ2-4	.	CASSFRGLRRVQYF	TGTGCCAGCAGTTTTAGGGGTTTAAGACGGGTTCAGTACTTC
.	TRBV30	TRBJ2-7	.	CAWSATKNYEQYF	TGTGCCTGGAGTGCCACAAAGAACTACGAGCAGTACTTC
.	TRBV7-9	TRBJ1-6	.	CASTDKQGRSPLHF	TGTGCCAGCACCGATAAACAGGGTAGATCACCCCTCCACTTT